The next 8 T cell receptor beta chains were all read from a single sample in a study of shared clonotypes between healthy human individuals. Generated by immunoSEQ multiplex PCR, the TCRdb table keeps only in-frame clones and is missing some. The table has some 980,000 clones, 76% seen once. Sequencing was carried out using memory CD4+ T cells sorted from blood. The subset is: CD45RA-negative fraction. These receptors all stem from a man younger than 35 in good health.

Of note for this clone: This sample also contains other DNA sequences that code for the same CDR3. The chain links TRBV2 to TRBJ1-1; 8 nucleotides match TRBD1. This CDR3 has 14 residues. The V segment lost 6 bases and the J segment 1 base; nucleotides outside the gene matches: 4. CDR1 and CDR2 (germline): SNHLY, FYNNEI. The CDR3 coding sequence is TGTGCCAGCAGCGAACAGGGGGGGAACACTGAAGCTTTCTTT. Amino acid sequence: CASSEQGGNTEAFF.

V usage is TRBV6-1 and J usage is TRBJ2-7; the match to TRBD1 covers 9 bases. There are 15 residues in the CDR3. The V and J ends lost 0 bases and 2 bases, in that order; junction bases with no gene match: 2. Germline values: CDR1 MNHNS, CDR2 SASEGT. CDR3 region: CASSEAGQGPYEQYF. In DNA form, the CDR3 reads TGTGCCAGCAGTGAAGCGGGACAGGGACCCTACGAGCAGTACTTC.

The chain combines TRBV5-4 with TRBJ2-7, with 13 bases fitting TRBD2. J was trimmed by 9 bases and V by 0 bases; bases with no gene match: 6. Germline CDR1 is SGHNT and CDR2 is YYREEE (reference sequence). CDR3 size: 15 residues. The CDR3 coding sequence is TGTGCCAGCAGCTTGGCTACTAGCGGGAGGGCCTCGCAGTACTTC. This encodes CASSLATSGRASQYF.

This chain uses TRBV12-5 with TRBJ2-7; D not resolved. Trimming removed 5 bases from V and 7 bases from J, with 9 bases in between. This CDR3 has 11 amino acids. Germline CDR1 is LGHNT and CDR2 is FRNRAP. The CDR3 nucleotides are TGTGCTAGTGGTCATGAGTGGGAGCAGTACTTC. Its translation: CASGHEWEQYF.

The chain uses TRBV5-4 and TRBJ2-2, with D tentatively TRBD2 (7 bases). From germline, CDR1 is SGHNT and CDR2 YYREEE (reference sequence). This CDR3 spans 16 amino acids. V was clipped by 4 bases and J by 2 bases, with 15 bases between them. The CDR3 is CASSLNGGRNTGELFF. CDR3 coding DNA: TGTGCCAGCAGCCTCAACGGGGGGCGAAACACCGGGGAGCTGTTTTTT.

The J gene is TRBJ2-7, the V gene TRBV30; TRBD2 agrees at 7 bases. The CDR3 is made up of 13 amino acids. From germline, CDR1 is GTSNPN and CDR2 SVGIG (reference sequence). Germline trimming cut 5 bases from V and 2 bases from J; bases unmatched to any gene: 6. Written as DNA, the CDR3 is TGTGCCTGGGGCGGCGGGGGTCCCTACGAGCAGTACTTC. Translated: CAWGGGGPYEQYF. The whole variable domain, filled in from reference TRBV30 and TRBJ2-7, reads SQTIHQWPATLVQPVGSPLSLECTVEGTSNPNLYWYRQAAGRGLQLLFYSVGIGQISSEVPQNLSASRPQDRQFILSSKKLLLSDSGFYLCAWGGGGPYEQYFGPGTRLTVT.

J is TRBJ2-1 and V is TRBV10-3; D is undetermined. V was clipped by 11 bases and J by 3 bases, with 17 bases between them. Germline CDR1 and CDR2: ENHRY and SYGVKD. This CDR3 has 14 residues. CDR3 coding DNA: TGTGCCGGGTCGATGGGCGATGTCTACAATGAGCAGTTCTTC. It specifies CAGSMGDVYNEQFF.

The chain employs TRBV19 and TRBJ1-4; TRBD1 matches at 10 bases. CDR3 length: 16 residues. Germline lookup yields CDR1 LNHDA and CDR2 SQIVND (reference sequence). V lost 8 bases to trimming and J lost 8 bases; unmatched junction nucleotides: 14. CDR3 region: CASSTGQGRPGEKLFF. CDR3 DNA: TGTGCCAGTTCCACGGGACAGGGGCGCCCGGGCGAAAAACTGTTTTTT.